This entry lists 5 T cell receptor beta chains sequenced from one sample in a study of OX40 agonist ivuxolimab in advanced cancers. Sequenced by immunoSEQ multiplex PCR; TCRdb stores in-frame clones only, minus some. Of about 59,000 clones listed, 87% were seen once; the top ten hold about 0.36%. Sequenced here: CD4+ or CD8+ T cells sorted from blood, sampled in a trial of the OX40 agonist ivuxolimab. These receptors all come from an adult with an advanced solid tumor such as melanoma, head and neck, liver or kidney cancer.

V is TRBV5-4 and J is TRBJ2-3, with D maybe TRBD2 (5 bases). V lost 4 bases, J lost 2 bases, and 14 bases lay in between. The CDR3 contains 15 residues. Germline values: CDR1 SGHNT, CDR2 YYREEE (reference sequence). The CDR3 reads CASSQEALATDTQYF. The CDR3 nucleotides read TGTGCCAGCAGCCAGGAGGCCTTGGCCACAGATACGCAGTATTTT.

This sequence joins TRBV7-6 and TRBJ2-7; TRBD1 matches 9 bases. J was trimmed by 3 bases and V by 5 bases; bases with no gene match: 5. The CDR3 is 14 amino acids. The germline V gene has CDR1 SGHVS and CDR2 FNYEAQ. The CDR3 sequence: CASSVGQGSYEQYF. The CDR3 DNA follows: TGTGCCAGCAGCGTGGGACAGGGAAGCTACGAGCAGTACTTC.

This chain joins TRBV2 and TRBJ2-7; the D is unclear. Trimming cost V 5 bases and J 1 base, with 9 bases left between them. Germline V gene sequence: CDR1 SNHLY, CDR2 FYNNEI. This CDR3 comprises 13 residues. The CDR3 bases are TGTGCCAGCAGTTCTTATCGATCCTACGAGCAGTACTTC. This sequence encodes CASSSYRSYEQYF.

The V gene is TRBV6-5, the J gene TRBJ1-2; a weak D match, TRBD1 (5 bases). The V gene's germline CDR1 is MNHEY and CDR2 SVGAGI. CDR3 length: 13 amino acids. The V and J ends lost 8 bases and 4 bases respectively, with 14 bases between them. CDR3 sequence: CASLRGSRYGYTF. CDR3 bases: TGTGCCAGCCTCCGGGGCAGCCGCTATGGCTACACCTTC.

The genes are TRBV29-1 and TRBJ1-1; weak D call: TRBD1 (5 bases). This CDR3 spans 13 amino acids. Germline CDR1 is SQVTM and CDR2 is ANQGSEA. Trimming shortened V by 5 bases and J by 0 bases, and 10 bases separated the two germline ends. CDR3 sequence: CSVSGGMNTEAFF. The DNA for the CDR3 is TGCAGCGTTTCGGGGGGAATGAACACTGAAGCTTTCTTT.